This is a list of T cell receptor beta chains from one sample in a study of blood T cell repertoires in COVID-19. The data were produced by immunoSEQ multiplex PCR, yet TCRdb's version contains in-frame clones alone and is incomplete. The table has about 230,000 clones, roughly 88% seen once; the top ten hold about 1.4%. The sample comprised peripheral blood. The source is a woman between 40 and 50 years old who had recovered from COVID-19. Both conserved end residues are part of each CDR3. D genes are given only for firm matches. Some rows mark clone size as missing; the rest say once, few, many or name a class of expanded clone.

v_gene: TRBV3-1/TRBV3-2
d_gene: TRBD2
j_gene: TRBJ2-2
abundance: .
CDR3aa: CASSPYSGLAGPAGELFF
CDR3nt: TGTGCCAGCAGCCCATACTCGGGACTAGCGGGGCCCGCCGGGGAGCTGTTTTTT

v_gene: TRBV3-1/TRBV3-2
d_gene: TRBD1
j_gene: TRBJ1-1
abundance: few
CDR3aa: CASSIWGQGIKNTEAFF
CDR3nt: TGTGCCAGCAGCATCTGGGGACAGGGTATTAAGAACACTGAAGCTTTCTTT

v_gene: TRBV19
d_gene: .
j_gene: TRBJ1-3
abundance: .
CDR3aa: CASRAKNSGNTIYF
CDR3nt: TGTGCCAGTAGAGCCAAAAACTCTGGAAACACCATATATTTT

v_gene: TRBV4-2
d_gene: TRBD1
j_gene: TRBJ1-1
abundance: .
CDR3aa: CASSQGQGNTEAFF
CDR3nt: TGTGCCAGCAGCCAGGGACAGGGGAACACTGAAGCTTTCTTT

v_gene: TRBV7-2
d_gene: .
j_gene: TRBJ2-6
abundance: .
CDR3aa: CASSGGAVGANVLTF
CDR3nt: TGTGCCAGCAGCGGAGGGGCAGTTGGGGCCAACGTCCTGACTTTC

v_gene: TRBV18
d_gene: TRBD1
j_gene: TRBJ2-1
abundance: .
CDR3aa: CASSQPGQGAYNEQFF
CDR3nt: TGTGCCAGCTCACAACCAGGACAGGGGGCCTACAATGAGCAGTTCTTC

v_gene: TRBV7-3
d_gene: TRBD2
j_gene: TRBJ2-3
abundance: .
CDR3aa: CASSPRGLAGVTDTQYF
CDR3nt: TGTGCCAGCAGCCCCAGAGGACTAGCGGGAGTCACAGATACGCAGTATTTT

v_gene: TRBV5-6
d_gene: .
j_gene: TRBJ1-1
abundance: .
CDR3aa: CASSLRTVGKAFF
CDR3nt: TGTGCCAGCAGTCTCCGGACAGTAGGGAAAGCTTTCTTT

v_gene: TRBV5-1
d_gene: .
j_gene: TRBJ2-2
abundance: .
CDR3aa: CASSSSGQTYTGELFF
CDR3nt: TGCGCCAGCAGCTCAAGCGGACAGACCTACACCGGGGAGCTGTTTTTT

v_gene: TRBV7-2
d_gene: .
j_gene: TRBJ1-2
abundance: .
CDR3aa: CASSSYNYGYTF
CDR3nt: TGTGCCAGCAGCTCTTATAACTATGGCTACACCTTC

v_gene: TRBV7-3
d_gene: TRBD1
j_gene: TRBJ2-1
abundance: .
CDR3aa: CASSTSGTGRNEQFF
CDR3nt: TGTGCCAGCAGCACCTCCGGGACAGGGAGAAATGAGCAGTTCTTC

v_gene: TRBV30
d_gene: TRBD1
j_gene: TRBJ1-2
abundance: .
CDR3aa: CAWSADRGGFGYTF
CDR3nt: TGTGCCTGGAGTGCCGACAGGGGAGGATTCGGCTACACCTTC

v_gene: TRBV11-3
d_gene: TRBD1
j_gene: TRBJ2-7
abundance: .
CDR3aa: CASSITGTGDEQYF
CDR3nt: TGTGCCAGCAGCATAACCGGGACAGGGGACGAGCAGTACTTC

v_gene: TRBV4-3
d_gene: TRBD1
j_gene: TRBJ1-6
abundance: .
CDR3aa: CASSQGLGTGADLTPLHF
CDR3nt: TGCGCCAGCAGCCAAGGACTGGGAACAGGGGCCGATCTGACACCCCTCCACTTT

v_gene: TRBV19
d_gene: TRBD1
j_gene: TRBJ1-5
abundance: .
CDR3aa: CASNDGDRVPPQHF
CDR3nt: TGTGCCAGTAACGACGGCGACAGGGTCCCGCCCCAGCATTTT

v_gene: TRBV2
d_gene: TRBD2
j_gene: TRBJ2-7
abundance: .
CDR3aa: CASKIGGGAYEQYF
CDR3nt: TGTGCCAGCAAGATAGGCGGGGGGGCCTACGAGCAGTACTTC

v_gene: TRBV6-2/TRBV6-3
d_gene: TRBD1
j_gene: TRBJ2-2
abundance: once
CDR3aa: CASSLFGTGGPGELFF
CDR3nt: TGTGCCAGCAGTTTATTCGGGACAGGGGGCCCCGGGGAGCTGTTTTTT

v_gene: TRBV4-1
d_gene: TRBD2
j_gene: TRBJ2-3
abundance: .
CDR3aa: CASSQPGLSADTQYF
CDR3nt: TGCGCCAGCAGCCAACCGGGACTATCGGCAGATACGCAGTATTTT

v_gene: TRBV9
d_gene: .
j_gene: TRBJ1-4
abundance: .
CDR3aa: CASMRPGQNEKLFF
CDR3nt: TGTGCCAGCATGCGGCCGGGACAAAATGAAAAACTGTTTTTT

v_gene: TRBV29-1
d_gene: TRBD1
j_gene: TRBJ2-3
abundance: .
CDR3aa: CSVELSRGQGDTQYF
CDR3nt: TGCAGCGTTGAATTATCCAGGGGGCAAGGAGATACGCAGTATTTT

v_gene: TRBV12-5
d_gene: TRBD1
j_gene: TRBJ1-4
abundance: .
CDR3aa: CASGLGQGNEKLFF
CDR3nt: TGTGCTAGTGGTTTGGGACAGGGGAATGAAAAACTGTTTTTT

v_gene: TRBV15
d_gene: TRBD2
j_gene: TRBJ2-5
abundance: .
CDR3aa: CATSRGGSGEETQYF
CDR3nt: TGTGCCACCAGCAGAGGTGGTAGCGGGGAAGAGACCCAGTACTTC

v_gene: TRBV6-2/TRBV6-3
d_gene: TRBD1
j_gene: TRBJ2-1
abundance: few
CDR3aa: CASSPGQGRSSVNEQFF
CDR3nt: TGTGCCAGCAGTCCCGGACAGGGCAGGTCAAGTGTCAATGAGCAGTTCTTC

v_gene: TRBV6-2/TRBV6-3
d_gene: TRBD2
j_gene: TRBJ2-7
abundance: .
CDR3aa: CASSDTSGRPHF
CDR3nt: TGTGCCAGCAGTGACACTAGCGGGCGTCCGCACTTC

v_gene: TRBV24-1
d_gene: .
j_gene: TRBJ2-3
abundance: .
CDR3aa: CATSDLGGTQYF
CDR3nt: TGTGCCACCAGTGACCTCGGTGGTACGCAGTATTTT

v_gene: TRBV18
d_gene: TRBD1
j_gene: TRBJ1-6
abundance: .
CDR3aa: CASSSGTGNSPLHF
CDR3nt: TGTGCCAGCTCATCCGGGACAGGGAATTCACCCCTCCACTTT

v_gene: TRBV6-5
d_gene: .
j_gene: TRBJ1-1
abundance: once
CDR3aa: CASSAGQQNTEAFF
CDR3nt: TGTGCCAGCAGCGCAGGACAGCAGAACACTGAAGCTTTCTTT

v_gene: TRBV7-2
d_gene: .
j_gene: TRBJ2-5
abundance: .
CDR3aa: CASSLIAAGETQYF
CDR3nt: TGTGCCAGCAGCTTAATAGCCGCTGGAGAGACCCAGTACTTC

v_gene: TRBV7-9
d_gene: .
j_gene: TRBJ2-7
abundance: .
CDR3aa: CASSLDLGSISYEQYF
CDR3nt: TGTGCCAGCAGCTTAGACTTAGGGAGTATCTCCTACGAGCAGTACTTC

v_gene: TRBV23-1
d_gene: .
j_gene: TRBJ1-3
abundance: .
CDR3aa: CASSQSSGNSSGNTIYF
CDR3nt: TGCGCCAGCAGTCAATCATCAGGAAATTCCTCTGGAAACACCATATATTTT

v_gene: TRBV6-6
d_gene: .
j_gene: TRBJ2-5
abundance: .
CDR3aa: CASRVNRGALETQYF
CDR3nt: TGTGCCAGCCGGGTTAACCGGGGGGCGTTAGAGACCCAGTACTTC

v_gene: TRBV24-1
d_gene: TRBD1
j_gene: TRBJ1-4
abundance: .
CDR3aa: CATSDPLDRGGEKLFF
CDR3nt: TGTGCCACCAGTGATCCTCTGGACAGGGGCGGTGAAAAACTGTTTTTT

v_gene: TRBV5-1
d_gene: TRBD2
j_gene: TRBJ2-3
abundance: .
CDR3aa: CASSLEAGAAADTQYF
CDR3nt: TGCGCCAGCAGCTTGGAAGCGGGGGCTGCCGCAGATACGCAGTATTTT

v_gene: TRBV18
d_gene: .
j_gene: TRBJ1-1
abundance: once
CDR3aa: CASSPLSGDTEAFF
CDR3nt: TGTGCCAGCTCACCACTCTCCGGGGACACTGAAGCTTTCTTT

v_gene: TRBV28
d_gene: .
j_gene: TRBJ1-2
abundance: once
CDR3aa: CASSIQNYGYTF
CDR3nt: TGTGCCAGCAGTATCCAGAACTATGGCTACACCTTC

v_gene: TRBV11-3
d_gene: .
j_gene: TRBJ2-1
abundance: .
CDR3aa: CASSSQGNEQFF
CDR3nt: TGTGCCAGCAGCTCGCAGGGGAATGAGCAGTTCTTC

v_gene: TRBV11-3
d_gene: .
j_gene: TRBJ1-3
abundance: once
CDR3aa: CASSLDLRRHPPGSGNTIYF
CDR3nt: TGTGCCAGCAGCTTAGATCTCAGGAGACACCCCCCGGGGTCTGGAAACACCATATATTTT

v_gene: TRBV6-1
d_gene: .
j_gene: TRBJ1-6
abundance: .
CDR3aa: CASSEVELSPLHF
CDR3nt: TGTGCCAGCAGTGAAGTTGAGCTATCACCCCTCCACTTT

v_gene: TRBV19
d_gene: .
j_gene: TRBJ1-1
abundance: .
CDR3aa: CASSIANRADEAFF
CDR3nt: TGTGCCAGTAGTATAGCCAACAGGGCCGATGAAGCTTTCTTT

v_gene: TRBV6-5
d_gene: .
j_gene: TRBJ1-2
abundance: .
CDR3aa: CASSTGNYGYTF
CDR3nt: TGTGCCAGCAGTACAGGAAACTATGGCTACACCTTC